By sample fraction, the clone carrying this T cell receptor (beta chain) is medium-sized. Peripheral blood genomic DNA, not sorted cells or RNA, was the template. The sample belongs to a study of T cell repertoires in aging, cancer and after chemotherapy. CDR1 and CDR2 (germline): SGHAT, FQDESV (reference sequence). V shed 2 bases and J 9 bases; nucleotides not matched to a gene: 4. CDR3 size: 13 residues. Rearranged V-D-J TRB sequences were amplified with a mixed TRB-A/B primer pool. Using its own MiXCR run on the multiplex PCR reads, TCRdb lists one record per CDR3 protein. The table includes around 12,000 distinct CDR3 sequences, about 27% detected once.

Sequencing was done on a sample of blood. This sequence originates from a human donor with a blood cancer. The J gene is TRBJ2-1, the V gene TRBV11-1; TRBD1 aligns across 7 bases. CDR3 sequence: CASSLNRGPEQFF. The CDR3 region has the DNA TGTGCCAGCAGCTTAAACAGGGGTCCTGAGCAGTTCTTC.